Following are 16 T cell receptor beta chains from one sample sequenced in a study of blood T cell repertoires in COVID-19. The table came from immunoSEQ multiplex PCR; TCRdb's copy has only in-frame clones and leaves some out. The sample shows 200,000 or so clones, about 80% of them seen only once. The sequenced sample consisted of peripheral blood. The receptors shown here come from a woman aged 60-75 years with acute or convalescent COVID-19.

This clone has a handful of counts. V usage is TRBV11-1 and J usage is TRBJ2-7; D perhaps matches TRBD2 (5 bases). CDR1 is SGHAT and CDR2 is FQDESV in the germline V gene (reference sequence). Trimming removed 1 base from V and 7 bases from J, with 11 bases in between. The CDR3 extends over 13 amino acids. CDR3 DNA sequence: TGTGCCAGCAGCTTAGGGGGATCGGGAGAGCAGTACTTC. As protein: CASSLGGSGEQYF.

This clone was counted a single time. The chain couples TRBV9 to TRBJ2-3, with D possibly being TRBD2 (6 bases). The CDR3 is 16 amino acids. Between the trimmed V and J ends, which lost 0 bases and 8 bases, there was a span of 19 bases. Germline CDR1 SGDLS, CDR2 YYNGEE. The CDR3, as DNA: TGTGCCAGCAGCGTAGCGGCTAGCGTAGAACAAAGTACGCAGTATTTT. Translation gives CASSVAASVEQSTQYF.

V is TRBV11-2 and J is TRBJ1-2; D is unclear. The CDR3 loop spans 15 amino acids. Germline V gene data show CDR1 as SGHAT and CDR2 as FQNNGV. The V end was cut by 0 bases, the J end by 0 bases, with 8 bases between. CDR3 bases: TGTGCCAGCAGCTTAGAGGCGGTTACTAACTATGGCTACACCTTC. It yields the protein CASSLEAVTNYGYTF.

This chain joins TRBV5-4 and TRBJ2-5, with D tentatively TRBD2 (7 bases). Germline values: CDR1 SGHNT, CDR2 YYREEE (reference sequence). Trimming took off 3 bases at V and 5 bases at J, with 14 bases between the two ends. This CDR3 region has 14 residues. DNA for the CDR3: TGTGCCAGCAGCTCAAGGGGGGGCGCGGAGACCCAGTACTTC. This codes for CASSSRGGAETQYF.

The chain is built from TRBV5-1 and TRBJ2-1, with 9 bases matching TRBD2. Germline loops: CDR1 SGHRS, CDR2 YFSETQ. The CDR3 runs 12 residues. V shed 6 bases and J 9 bases; nucleotides not matched to a gene: 4. The CDR3 region has the DNA TGCGCCAGCAAGAGTAGCGGGAGTGAGCAGTTCTTC. Amino acid sequence: CASKSSGSEQFF.

The rearrangement links TRBV5-6 to TRBJ2-3; TRBD2 agrees at 8 bases. The length of the CDR3 is 15 residues. With V trimmed by 4 bases and J by 2 bases, 6 bases remained unmatched. Germline values: CDR1 SGHDT, CDR2 YYEEEE. In DNA form, the CDR3 reads TGTGCCAGCAGCCCCGGGACTAGATTCACAGATACGCAGTATTTT. The encoded protein is CASSPGTRFTDTQYF.

The chain is built from TRBV7-2 and TRBJ1-2; TRBD1 aligns across 8 bases. With V trimmed by 1 base and J by 5 bases, 3 bases remained unmatched. CDR1 SGHTA and CDR2 FQGNSA come from the germline V gene. The CDR3 runs to 14 residues. The CDR3 DNA follows: TGTGCCAGCAGCTTAGGGGACAGGCCTTATGGCTACACCTTC. As protein: CASSLGDRPYGYTF.

The chain recombines TRBV4-1 with TRBJ1-4; D uncertain. Germline V lookup: CDR1 MGHRA, CDR2 YSYEKL. The CDR3 spans 15 residues. V was trimmed by 3 bases and J by 6 bases, leaving 14 bases between them. The chain's CDR3 is CASSHLSGVDEKLFF. CDR3 nucleotides: TGCGCCAGCAGCCACCTCAGCGGGGTCGATGAAAAACTGTTTTTT.

This clone was found a few times. This rearrangement joins TRBV4-3 to TRBJ2-7; no firm D call. Trimming took 0 bases from V and 1 from J, leaving 13 bases between them. CDR1 is LGHNA and CDR2 is YSLEER in the germline V gene. The CDR3 extends over 16 amino acids. CDR3 amino acids: CASSQDFVTRSYEQYF. The CDR3 region has the DNA TGCGCCAGCAGCCAAGATTTCGTGACACGATCCTACGAGCAGTACTTC.

The chain is built from TRBV3-1 (or the pseudogene TRBV3-2) and TRBJ1-1; 8 nucleotides line up with TRBD1. The V and J ends lost 5 bases and 1 base, in that order; junction bases with no gene match: 3. Germline V gives CDR1 LGHDT, CDR2 YNNKEL (reference sequence). The CDR3 runs to 14 residues. The DNA for the CDR3 is TGTGCCAGCAGCTACGGACAGGGGAACACTGAAGCTTTCTTT. Translating it yields CASSYGQGNTEAFF.

The rearrangement joins TRBV15 to TRBJ1-1; the D gene is possibly TRBD1 (6 bases). Looked up from germline, CDR1 is LNHNV and CDR2 is YYDKDF (reference sequence). This CDR3 comprises 14 residues. V lost 1 base to trimming and J lost 6 bases, with 12 bases between them. The CDR3 DNA reads TGTGCCACCAGCAGAGGACAGGTCGGTCCTGAAGCTTTCTTT. Translated, it gives CATSRGQVGPEAFF.

This clone appeared once. This rearrangement joins TRBV7-6 to TRBJ2-2, with TRBD2 identical over 11 bases. The length of the CDR3 is 16 residues. The J segment lost 5 bases and the V segment lost 1 base, leaving 3 bases of the junction unmatched. The germline V gene encodes CDR1 SGHVS and CDR2 FNYEAQ. The CDR3 nucleotides are TGTGCCAGCAGCTTAGGACTAGCGGGACCTACCGGGGAGCTGTTTTTT. The encoded protein is CASSLGLAGPTGELFF.

The chain recombines TRBV7-2 with TRBJ1-2; no reliable D call. Trimming left V 1 base short and J 4 bases short, with 13 bases between. The CDR3 contains 15 residues. Germline CDR1 is SGHTA and CDR2 is FQGNSA. This chain's CDR3 is CASSLDGQSSYGYTF. In nucleotides, the CDR3 is TGTGCCAGCAGCTTAGATGGGCAGAGCAGCTATGGCTACACCTTC. The whole variable domain, filled in from reference TRBV7-2 and TRBJ1-2, reads GAGVSQSPSNKVTEKGKDVELRCDPISGHTALYWYRQSLGQGLEFLIYFQGNSAPDKSGLPSDRFSAERTGGSVSTLTIQRTQQEDSAVYLCASSLDGQSSYGYTFGSGTRLTVV.

The chain links TRBV10-1 to TRBJ2-1; 7 bases line up with TRBD1. V dropped 6 bases and J dropped 5; count of bases not matched to a gene: 10. The CDR3 has 15 amino acids. Germline V lookup: CDR1 WNHNN, CDR2 SYGVQD (reference sequence). The CDR3 here is CASSPGQRDNNEQFF. CDR3 DNA: TGCGCCAGCAGCCCGGGACAGAGGGACAACAATGAGCAGTTCTTC.

The rearrangement uses TRBV5-6 and TRBJ1-4, with a weak D call TRBD1 (5 bases). Trimming removed 0 bases at V and 8 bases at J, with 17 bases between. The CDR3 sequence is 16 residues long. Germline V lookup: CDR1 SGHDT, CDR2 YYEEEE. CDR3 nucleotides: TGTGCCAGCAGCTTGGCCGCGGAGGGGCCCAGAGAAAAACTGTTTTTT. As protein: CASSLAAEGPREKLFF. The variable domain in full, completed from reference TRBV5-6 and TRBJ1-4, reads DAGVTQSPTHLIKTRGQQVTLRCSPKSGHDTVSWYQQALGQGPQFIFQYYEEEERQRGNFPDRFSGHQFPNYSSELNVNALLLGDSALYLCASSLAAEGPREKLFFGSGTQLSVL.

This chain links TRBV4-2 with TRBJ1-5, with 8 nucleotides matching TRBD1. The CDR3 has 16 residues. V gave up 0 bases and J gave up 6 bases; unmatched junction bases: 7. Germline loops: CDR1 LGHNA, CDR2 YNFKEQ. CDR3 coding DNA: TGTGCCAGCAGCCAAGAGGACAGGGATGGCGGTCAGCCCCAGCATTTT. Protein: CASSQEDRDGGQPQHF.